The rows below give T cell receptor beta chains drawn from one sample of a study of shared clonotypes between healthy human individuals. Using immunoSEQ multiplex PCR, the repertoire was profiled, and TCRdb retains in-frame clones only, with some absent. Counted here are around 1,000,000 clones, 77% occurring once; the ten biggest clones make up 0.85% to 1%. The sequenced sample consisted of memory CD4+ T cells from PBMCs. The receptor source for this set is a man younger than 30 in good health. Some clones in this sample may be carry-over from other donors' samples. The CDR3 runs from the conserved cysteine through the conserved F or W. The D gene is left open where the match is weak. Clone size is shown for a subset of rows, as once, few, many or a class of expanded clone.

d_gene	v_gene	j_gene	abundance	CDR3nt	CDR3aa
TRBD1	TRBV5-1	TRBJ2-5	few	TGCGCCAGCAGCTTGGCCGGACAGGGGGCTGGAGAGACCCAGTACTTC	CASSLAGQGAGETQYF
-	TRBV4-1	TRBJ2-1	once	TGCGCCAGCAGCCAAAGACAGGTCGCGAACAGCAACAATGAGCAGTTCTTC	CASSQRQVANSNNEQFF
-	TRBV28	TRBJ2-1	-	TGTGCCAGCAGTTCCCCTGCGGGTTACAATGAGCAGTTCTTC	CASSSPAGYNEQFF
-	TRBV10-3	TRBJ2-2	once	TGTGCCATCAGTGATCCGGCAGTACTCAACACCGGGGAGCTGTTTTTT	CAISDPAVLNTGELFF
TRBD2	TRBV4-2	TRBJ2-2	-	TGTGCCAGCAGCCAAGTTGCCGGGGGGAGGACCGGGGAGCTGTTTTTT	CASSQVAGGRTGELFF
-	TRBV28	TRBJ1-2	once	TGTGCCAGTTGGGCGACAGGTTTCTATGGCTACACCTTC	CASWATGFYGYTF
TRBD1	TRBV7-9	TRBJ2-1	few	TGTGCCAGCAGCAATCGACAGGGGACGGAGAATGAGCAGTTCTTC	CASSNRQGTENEQFF
TRBD2	TRBV5-1	TRBJ2-7	many	TGCGCCAGCAGCTTAAGCGGGACGCCCCGGGAGCAGTACTTC	CASSLSGTPREQYF
-	TRBV6-6	TRBJ2-7	-	TGTGCCAGCACCAAGAGGGCGTCCTACGAGCAGTACTTC	CASTKRASYEQYF
TRBD2	TRBV9	TRBJ2-2	few	TGTGCCAGCAGCTACGTGTTTACTAGCGGCGGGGAGCTGTTTTTT	CASSYVFTSGGELFF
TRBD2	TRBV7-6	TRBJ2-1	-	TGTGCCAGCAGCCAGCTGTTAGGACTAGCGGGAGATAATGAGCAGTTCTTC	CASSQLLGLAGDNEQFF
-	TRBV5-6	TRBJ1-1	few	TGTGCCAGCAGCTTGCGGGGGCTGGGGACTGAAGCTTTCTTT	CASSLRGLGTEAFF
TRBD1	TRBV23-1	TRBJ2-2	-	TGCGCCAGCAGTCAATCGGGACAGGGGGCGAGTATCCCCGGGGAGCTGTTTTTT	CASSQSGQGASIPGELFF
TRBD1	TRBV28	TRBJ2-7	-	TGTGCCAGCAGTTCTGGGACAGGGGGCAAGTACGAGCAGTACTTC	CASSSGTGGKYEQYF
TRBD1	TRBV29-1	TRBJ1-1	once	TGCAGCGCCCGACCCCAGACAGGGGCGTTTGGAGCTTTCTTT	CSARPQTGAFGAFF
-	TRBV6-1	TRBJ1-1	-	TGTGCCAGCAGTGATTCCGTGTTGGGGGCAGCTGAAGCTTTCTTT	CASSDSVLGAAEAFF
TRBD2	TRBV7-8	TRBJ2-1	-	TGTGCCAGCAGCCTTCCAACGTGGGGACTAGCGGGAGTAATGAATGAGCAGTTCTTC	CASSLPTWGLAGVMNEQFF
-	TRBV7-9	TRBJ2-7	-	TGTGCCAGCAGCCGGACCCAGCGCGAGCAGTACTTC	CASSRTQREQYF
TRBD1	TRBV29-1	TRBJ1-5	-	TGCAGCGTCGGACAGGGGGCCAATCAGCCCCAGCATTTT	CSVGQGANQPQHF
TRBD2	TRBV19	TRBJ2-1	-	TGTGCCAGTAGTAAGAAAGCGGGGCACAATGAGCAGTTCTTC	CASSKKAGHNEQFF
-	TRBV2	TRBJ2-5	-	TGTGCCAGCCGGACTGAGGCCCAAGAGACCCAGTACTTC	CASRTEAQETQYF
-	TRBV30	TRBJ2-1	-	TGTGCCTGGAGGGGTGGATTAGGGGGGCGCACCTACAATGAGCAGTTCTTC	CAWRGGLGGRTYNEQFF
TRBD2	TRBV9	TRBJ2-2	few	TGTGCCAGCAGCGTAGAGCCCGGACTAGCGGGATACACCGGGGAGCTGTTTTTT	CASSVEPGLAGYTGELFF
-	TRBV10-3	TRBJ1-2	-	TGTGCCATCAGTGAGTCCCTGACTGGAAACTATGGCTACACCTTC	CAISESLTGNYGYTF
TRBD1	TRBV2	TRBJ1-5	-	TGTGCCAGCAGTGGTGGCAGGGGGTACGATCAGCCCCAGCATTTT	CASSGGRGYDQPQHF
-	TRBV4-2	TRBJ2-2	-	TGTGCCAGCAGCTCACGGGGGCGCGATGGGGAGCTGTTTTTT	CASSSRGRDGELFF
-	TRBV14	TRBJ2-7	-	TGTGCCAGCAGCCAAGATCTTCAGGGCGAGCAGTACTTC	CASSQDLQGEQYF
-	TRBV5-1	TRBJ2-7	-	TGCGCCAGCGCGAGGGACGGCCACCAGGAGCAGTACTTC	CASARDGHQEQYF
TRBD1	TRBV18	TRBJ2-7	-	TGTGCCAGCTCACAATATGACAGGGGCTACGAGCAGTACTTC	CASSQYDRGYEQYF
-	TRBV7-6	TRBJ1-3	-	TGTGCCAGCAGCTTAGGTAATCGGGATTCTGGAAACACCATATATTTT	CASSLGNRDSGNTIYF
-	TRBV28	TRBJ2-1	-	TGTGCCAGCAGTACTTTCACTCTGAGCTCCTACAATGAGCAGTTCTTC	CASSTFTLSSYNEQFF
TRBD1	TRBV6-1	TRBJ1-2	-	TGTGCCAGCACCCGGGTGAGACAGGGGAACTATGGCTACACCTTC	CASTRVRQGNYGYTF
-	TRBV5-4	TRBJ1-2	-	TGTGCCAGCAGCTTGGCCCTCAGGGGCCCCGTCGGCTACACCTTC	CASSLALRGPVGYTF
TRBD1	TRBV6-6	TRBJ2-1	-	TGTGCCAGCAGAACTGGGACAGGGGGCAATGAGCAGTTCTTC	CASRTGTGGNEQFF
-	TRBV30	TRBJ2-7	-	TGTGCCTGGAGTGTACGAGGACCCAGCGAGCAGTACTTC	CAWSVRGPSEQYF
TRBD2	TRBV18	TRBJ2-7	-	TGTGCCAGCTCACCGATGGCGGGGGTCGAGCAGTACTTC	CASSPMAGVEQYF
TRBD2	TRBV28	TRBJ2-5	-	TGTGCCAGCAGTCCTTCCGGGGGGGGTTTCGTTGAGACCCAGTACTTC	CASSPSGGGFVETQYF
TRBD1	TRBV7-8	TRBJ2-7	-	TGTGCCAGCAGCCTTGGGGGACAGGGGTGGGAGCAGTACTTC	CASSLGGQGWEQYF
-	TRBV5-8	TRBJ1-5	-	TGTGCCAGCGGCCGGGGAACCTATAGCAATCAGCCCCAGCATTTT	CASGRGTYSNQPQHF
-	TRBV27	TRBJ1-3	-	TGTGCCAGCAGTTCTTTCAGGGGCTCCAACAACACCATATATTTT	CASSSFRGSNNTIYF
TRBD2	TRBV5-4	TRBJ2-1	-	TGTGCCAGCAGCTTGGCACTAGCGGGGAGCGAGCAGTTCTTC	CASSLALAGSEQFF